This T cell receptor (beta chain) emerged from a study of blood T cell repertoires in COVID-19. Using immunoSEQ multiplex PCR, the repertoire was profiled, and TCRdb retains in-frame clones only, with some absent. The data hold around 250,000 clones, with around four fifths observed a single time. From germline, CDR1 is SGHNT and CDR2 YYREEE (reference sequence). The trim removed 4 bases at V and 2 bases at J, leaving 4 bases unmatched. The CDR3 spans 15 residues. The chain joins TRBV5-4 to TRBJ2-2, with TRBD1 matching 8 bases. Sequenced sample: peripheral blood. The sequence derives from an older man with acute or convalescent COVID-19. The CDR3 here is CASSADRVNTGELFF. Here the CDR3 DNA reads TGTGCCAGCAGCGCGGACAGGGTAAACACCGGGGAGCTGTTTTTT.